A single sample is the source of the 16 T cell receptor beta chains below, sequenced in a study of cytomegalovirus exposure and HLA in healthy donors. Primers for the PCR totalled 60 Vbeta and 13 Jbeta. Profiled with immunoSEQ multiplex PCR; TCRdb holds only in-frame clones, not every one. The repertoire holds 200,000 to 250,000 clones, with around 83% as singletons. The material sequenced was PBMCs. Source of these receptors: a woman between 50 and 59 years old in good health and CMV-seropositive.

This clone is a singleton in its sample. The gene calls are TRBV7-9 and TRBJ1-5; 7 bases are a match to TRBD1. The CDR3 runs 18 residues. Germline assignment: CDR1 SEHNR and CDR2 FQNEAQ (reference sequence). V lost 0 bases and J lost 3; bases outside the gene matches: 11. CDR3 region: CASSLAPYRDSINQPQHF. In nucleotides, the CDR3 is TGTGCCAGCAGCTTAGCTCCGTACCGGGACAGCATCAATCAGCCCCAGCATTTT.

As DNA, the CDR3 is TGTGCCAGCAGCGCCGTGACAGGGGTCGGAAACACCATATATTTT. This gives the protein CASSAVTGVGNTIYF. The chain combines TRBV5-6 with TRBJ1-3, with 8 positions matching TRBD1. V shed 4 bases, J shed 4 bases, and the junction held 7 bases outside the gene matches. The CDR3 covers 15 residues. Germline CDR1 and CDR2: SGHDT and YYEEEE.

V and J are TRBV10-3 and TRBJ2-3; a weak D match, TRBD2 (6 bases). Per germline, CDR1 ENHRY and CDR2 SYGVKD. This CDR3 is built from 13 residues. V lost 10 bases, J lost 3 bases, and 14 bases lay in between. CDR3 in amino acids: CATRPGDTDTQYF. The DNA of the CDR3 is TGTGCCACCCGCCCGGGGGATACAGATACGCAGTATTTT.

The chain combines TRBV11-3 with TRBJ2-5, with 11 nucleotides matching TRBD2. Germline trimming cut 5 bases from V and 5 bases from J; bases unmatched to any gene: 10. The CDR3 sequence is 16 residues long. From germline, CDR1 is SGHNT and CDR2 YENEEA. For the CDR3, the DNA is TGTGCCAGCAGCCCCAGACTAGCGGGGCAGGGGGAGACCCAGTACTTC. This sequence encodes CASSPRLAGQGETQYF.

The chain is built from TRBV7-2 and TRBJ1-2, with D hard to call. This CDR3 spans 15 amino acids. Germline CDR1 SGHTA, CDR2 FQGNSA. V gave up 5 bases and J gave up 3 bases, with 16 bases separating them. CDR3 sequence: CASSPPGRVDYGYTF. DNA for the CDR3: TGTGCCAGCAGCCCACCGGGAAGGGTCGACTATGGCTACACCTTC. Filled out from reference TRBV7-2 and TRBJ1-2, the complete variable domain reads GAGVSQSPSNKVTEKGKDVELRCDPISGHTALYWYRQSLGQGLEFLIYFQGNSAPDKSGLPSDRFSAERTGGSVSTLTIQRTQQEDSAVYLCASSPPGRVDYGYTFGSGTRLTVV.

CDR3 region: CASSLAGSFYAYNEQFF. The CDR3 DNA follows: TGTGCCAGCAGCTTAGCCGGGTCCTTTTACGCCTACAATGAGCAGTTCTTC. The chain recombines TRBV11-2 with TRBJ2-1, with unresolved D. CDR3 length equals 17 residues. The germline V gene encodes CDR1 SGHAT and CDR2 FQNNGV. Trimming cost V 1 base and J 2 bases, with 15 bases left between them. The full variable domain, in which reference TRBV11-2 and TRBJ2-1 provide the parts outside the CDR3, is EAGVAQSPRYKIIEKRQSVAFWCNPISGHATLYWYQQILGQGPKLLIQFQNNGVVDDSQLPKDRFSAERLKGVDSTLKIQPAKLEDSAVYLCASSLAGSFYAYNEQFFGPGTRLTVL.

This clone was detected a few times. The chain uses TRBV28 and TRBJ1-4; D gene unclear. CDR3 length: 11 residues. From germline, CDR1 is MDHEN and CDR2 SYDVKM. V was shortened by 3 bases and J by 11 bases, with 7 bases between the two germline ends. The CDR3 is CASSFREKLFF. Written as DNA, the CDR3 is TGTGCCAGCAGTTTTAGAGAGAAACTGTTTTTT.

V usage is TRBV7-3 and J usage is TRBJ2-5; tentative D call: TRBD2 (5 bases). CDR3 size: 15 residues. The V gene's germline CDR1 is SGHTA and CDR2 FQGTGA. The V end lost 1 base, the J end lost 7 bases, and 16 bases lay between the germline ends. CDR3 coding DNA: TGTGCCAGCAGCTTAAATCCCGGGTCTGGAGGGACCCAGTACTTC. Residues: CASSLNPGSGGTQYF. The complete variable domain, with remaining parts taken from reference TRBV7-3 and TRBJ2-5, reads GAGVSQTPSNKVTEKGKYVELRCDPISGHTALYWYRQSLGQGPEFLIYFQGTGAADDSGLPNDRFFAVRPEGSVSTLKIQRTERGDSAVYLCASSLNPGSGGTQYFGPGTRLLVL.

This chain links TRBV5-1 with TRBJ1-1, with D perhaps matching TRBD1 (5 bases). Germline CDR1 and CDR2: SGHRS and YFSETQ. The CDR3 sequence is 13 residues long. Trimming cost V 7 bases and J 4 bases, with 14 bases left between them. CDR3 nucleotide sequence: TGCGCCAGCTTAGTAGCGGGGGGCACTGAAGCTTTCTTT. Its protein product is CASLVAGGTEAFF.

CDR3 amino acids: CASSGLAGGASSYNEQFF. The CDR3 nucleotides are TGTGCCAGCAGTGGCCTAGCGGGGGGAGCGAGCTCCTACAATGAGCAGTTCTTC. The chain carries TRBV6-1 and TRBJ2-1; 11 bases line up with TRBD2. Germline CDR1 and CDR2: MNHNS and SASEGT. V shed 4 bases, J shed 0 bases, and the junction held 8 bases outside the gene matches. CDR3 size: 18 residues.

The chain couples TRBV19 to TRBJ1-2, with 7 bases fitting TRBD1. V lost 3 bases and J lost 4; bases outside the gene matches: 5. This CDR3 contains 14 residues. Per germline, CDR1 LNHDA and CDR2 SQIVND (reference sequence). DNA for the CDR3: TGTGCCAGTAGTATTAGTGGGACAGCCTATGGCTACACCTTC. Its protein product is CASSISGTAYGYTF.

Here the CDR3 reads CATPDWEGAEAFF. CDR3 nucleotides: TGTGCCACGCCAGACTGGGAAGGGGCTGAAGCTTTCTTT. This chain uses TRBV9 with TRBJ1-1; TRBD1 is a possible D gene (5 bases). Germline loops: CDR1 SGDLS, CDR2 YYNGEE. V lost 9 bases, J lost 6 bases, and 18 bases lay in between. CDR3 length: 13 amino acids.

The V call is TRBV6-5, the J call TRBJ1-2; D not certain. CDR1 and CDR2 (germline): MNHEY, SVGAGI. V lost 5 bases and J 2 bases, leaving 12 bases between the germline ends. The CDR3 is made up of 14 amino acids. For the CDR3, the DNA is TGTGCCAGCAGTGAATGGGCAGAGAACTATGGCTACACCTTC. It translates to CASSEWAENYGYTF.

This chain's CDR3 is CARGVAGNEQFF. The CDR3 nucleotides are TGTGCCAGAGGGGTAGCGGGCAATGAGCAGTTCTTC. The chain links TRBV5-3 to TRBJ2-1; 7 bases agree with TRBD2. TRBV5-3 is treated as an ORF (open reading frame) with a function not yet certain. The J segment lost 6 bases and the V segment lost 7 bases, leaving 4 bases of the junction unmatched. The CDR3 has 12 amino acids.

This clone was detected once. V is TRBV11-2 and J is TRBJ2-7, with D possibly being TRBD1 (6 bases). Germline assignment: CDR1 SGHAT and CDR2 FQNNGV. V lost 0 bases and J 3 bases, leaving 18 bases between the germline ends. This CDR3 has 17 residues. CDR3 DNA: TGTGCCAGCAGCTTAGATGGCGGACAGACTACCCTCTACGAGCAGTACTTC. Amino acids: CASSLDGGQTTLYEQYF.

The V and J genes are TRBV19 and TRBJ1-2; D gene uncertain. This CDR3 region has 11 residues. Germline V gene sequence: CDR1 LNHDA, CDR2 SQIVND (reference sequence). Trimming removed 7 bases at V and 6 bases at J, with 9 bases between. CDR3 sequence (DNA): TGTGCCAGTAAGTTTGCAGATGGCTACACCTTC. This gives the protein CASKFADGYTF. Full variable domain (outside the CDR3, taken from reference TRBV19 and TRBJ1-2): DGGITQSPKYLFRKEGQNVTLSCEQNLNHDAMYWYRQDPGQGLRLIYYSQIVNDFQKGDIAEGYSVSREKKESFPLTVTSAQKNPTAFYLCASKFADGYTFGSGTRLTVV.